These T cell receptor beta chains were read from a single sample in a study of T cells after posttransplantation cyclophosphamide. The data were produced by immunoSEQ multiplex PCR, yet TCRdb's version contains in-frame clones alone and is incomplete. The top ten clones hold around 3.1% of a sample with tens of thousands of clones, roughly 93% of them seen once. Sample: PBMCs. The receptor set was obtained from a woman under 40 in good health and a related stem cell transplant donor. Both conserved end residues are part of each CDR3. The order of the fields is J gene, V gene, clone size, D gene, CDR3 protein, CDR3 DNA. The D gene is left open where the match is weak. Only some rows state a clone size, as once, few, many or a class for expanded clones.

TRBJ1-3	TRBV18	NA	TRBD1	CASSPGQSSGNTIYF	TGTGCCAGCTCACCGGGACAGAGCTCTGGAAACACCATATATTTT
TRBJ1-1	TRBV27	NA	NA	CASSFDHRNTEAFF	TGTGCCAGCAGTTTCGACCACAGGAACACTGAAGCTTTCTTT
TRBJ1-5	TRBV11-3	NA	TRBD1	CASSVQGSRNQPQHF	TGTGCCAGCAGCGTACAGGGGAGTCGAAATCAGCCCCAGCATTTT
TRBJ1-2	TRBV10-3	few	NA	CAISEFAAYGYTF	TGTGCCATCAGTGAGTTCGCCGCATATGGCTACACCTTC
TRBJ1-5	TRBV6-5	NA	TRBD1	CASSYSGQGNQPQHF	TGTGCCAGCAGTTACTCGGGACAGGGCAATCAGCCCCAGCATTTT
TRBJ1-2	TRBV7-8	NA	NA	CASSPDRIANYGYTF	TGTGCCAGCAGCCCCGACAGAATCGCTAACTATGGCTACACCTTC
TRBJ1-2	TRBV5-4	NA	NA	CASSLSPGTALDGYTF	TGTGCCAGCAGCTTGAGCCCCGGGACCGCACTAGATGGCTACACCTTC
TRBJ1-5	TRBV28	NA	TRBD1	CASRDRGTQPQHF	TGTGCCAGTCGGGACAGGGGGACTCAGCCCCAGCATTTT
TRBJ2-1	TRBV6-4	NA	NA	CASSDSRGGYNEQFF	TGTGCCAGCAGTGACTCCCGGGGTGGCTACAATGAGCAGTTCTTC
TRBJ2-7	TRBV11-1	NA	NA	CASSFGSRGLSYEQYF	TGTGCCAGCAGCTTTGGGTCGCGGGGCCTCTCCTACGAGCAGTACTTC
TRBJ2-3	TRBV5-1	NA	NA	CASSLDSPRDTQYF	TGCGCCAGCAGCTTGGATAGCCCCAGAGATACGCAGTATTTT
TRBJ1-1	TRBV19	NA	NA	CASSIGWGEAKNTEAFF	TGTGCCAGTAGTATCGGGTGGGGCGAGGCCAAGAACACTGAAGCTTTCTTT
TRBJ1-5	TRBV11-2	NA	NA	CASSRSGSNQPQHF	TGTGCCAGCAGCCGGTCGGGGAGCAATCAGCCCCAGCATTTT
TRBJ1-1	TRBV28	NA	TRBD1	CASSPPETGLHNEAFF	TGTGCCAGCAGTCCGCCCGAGACAGGGCTGCATAATGAAGCTTTCTTT
TRBJ1-2	TRBV19	NA	NA	CASNSPGLTTYGYTF	TGTGCCAGTAACAGTCCAGGGTTGACAACCTATGGCTACACCTTC
TRBJ1-1	TRBV6-5	NA	TRBD1	CASSYSGTGNTEAFF	TGTGCCAGCAGTTACTCGGGGACAGGGAACACTGAAGCTTTCTTT
TRBJ1-1	TRBV29-1	NA	NA	CSVQGPMNTEAFF	TGCAGCGTTCAGGGGCCGATGAACACTGAAGCTTTCTTT
TRBJ1-2	TRBV28	NA	TRBD1	CASSSGQGEVQGYTF	TGTGCCAGCAGCTCCGGACAGGGGGAAGTTCAAGGCTACACCTTC
TRBJ2-1	TRBV5-4	once	NA	CASSLESHNEQFF	TGTGCCAGCAGCTTGGAAAGCCACAATGAGCAGTTCTTC
TRBJ2-6	TRBV6-1	once	TRBD1	CASSDRDREPSGANVLTF	TGTGCCAGCAGTGACCGGGACAGGGAACCCTCTGGGGCCAACGTCCTGACTTTC
TRBJ1-2	TRBV6-1	NA	NA	CASKSGQGNGYTF	TGTGCCAGCAAGTCGGGTCAGGGGAATGGCTACACCTTC
TRBJ2-5	TRBV7-9	NA	NA	CASSRETQYF	TGTGCCAGCAGCCGAGAGACCCAGTACTTC
TRBJ2-7	TRBV5-1	NA	NA	CASSLGDEQYF	TGCGCCAGCAGCTTGGGGGACGAGCAGTACTTC
TRBJ1-6	TRBV7-2	NA	NA	CASSFQGKDSPLHF	TGTGCCAGCAGCTTTCAGGGGAAGGATTCACCCCTCCACTTT
TRBJ2-1	TRBV11-2	NA	NA	CASSHVVNEQFF	TGTGCCAGCAGCCACGTTGTCAATGAGCAGTTCTTC
TRBJ2-1	TRBV6-6	NA	NA	CASSYSYEQFF	TGTGCCAGCAGTTACTCGTATGAGCAGTTCTTC
TRBJ2-7	TRBV29-1	NA	TRBD1	CSVGTGYEQYF	TGCAGCGTAGGGACAGGGTACGAGCAGTACTTC
TRBJ2-1	TRBV6-4	NA	TRBD2	CASSEGTTGGDEQFF	TGTGCCAGCAGTGAAGGGACTACCGGCGGTGATGAGCAGTTCTTC
TRBJ1-1	TRBV10-2	few	NA	CASRGAEAFF	TGCGCCAGCAGGGGCGCTGAAGCTTTCTTT
TRBJ1-2	TRBV6-5	NA	NA	CASSYATGMGGYTF	TGTGCCAGCAGTTACGCCACAGGAATGGGTGGCTACACCTTC
TRBJ2-3	TRBV7-2	NA	NA	CASSLGDAVATDTQYF	TGTGCCAGCAGCTTAGGGGACGCAGTGGCAACAGATACGCAGTATTTT
TRBJ2-2	TRBV5-6	NA	NA	CASSLGGNTGELFF	TGTGCCAGCAGCTTAGGGGGGAACACCGGGGAGCTGTTTTTT
TRBJ1-1	TRBV5-1	NA	TRBD1	CASSMDRALAEAFF	TGCGCCAGCAGCATGGACAGGGCTCTCGCTGAAGCTTTCTTT
TRBJ1-5	TRBV10-1	few	NA	CASSGQYNQPQHF	TGCGCCAGCAGTGGACAGTACAATCAGCCCCAGCATTTT
TRBJ2-7	TRBV10-3	once	NA	CAISKDGYEQYF	TGTGCCATCAGTAAAGACGGTTACGAGCAGTACTTC
TRBJ2-2	TRBV11-2	NA	NA	CASSLPPRQVLNTGELFF	TGTGCCAGCAGCTTACCCCCACGACAGGTTTTGAATACTGGGGAGCTGTTTTTT
TRBJ2-3	TRBV7-2	NA	NA	CASTPVDRSTDTQYF	TGTGCCAGCACCCCTGTTGACAGAAGCACAGATACGCAGTATTTT
TRBJ1-1	TRBV6-1	NA	TRBD1	CASRRTGEGEAFF	TGTGCCAGCAGGAGGACAGGGGAGGGTGAAGCTTTCTTT
TRBJ1-3	TRBV29-1	NA	NA	CSVEDRVLGAGNTIYF	TGCAGCGTTGAAGATAGGGTTTTAGGCGCTGGAAACACCATATATTTT